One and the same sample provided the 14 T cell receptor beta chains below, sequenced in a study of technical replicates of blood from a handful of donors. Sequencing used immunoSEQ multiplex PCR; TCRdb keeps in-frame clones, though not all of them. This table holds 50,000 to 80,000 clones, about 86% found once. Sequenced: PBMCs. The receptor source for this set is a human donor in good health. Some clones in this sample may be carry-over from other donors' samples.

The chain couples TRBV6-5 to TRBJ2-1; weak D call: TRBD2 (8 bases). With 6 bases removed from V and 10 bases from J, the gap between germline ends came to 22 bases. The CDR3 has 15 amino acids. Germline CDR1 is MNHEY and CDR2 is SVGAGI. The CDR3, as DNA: TGTGCCAGCAGCCCGGGACTAGGGGGCGGGTGGGAGCAGTTCTTC. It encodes CASSPGLGGGWEQFF.

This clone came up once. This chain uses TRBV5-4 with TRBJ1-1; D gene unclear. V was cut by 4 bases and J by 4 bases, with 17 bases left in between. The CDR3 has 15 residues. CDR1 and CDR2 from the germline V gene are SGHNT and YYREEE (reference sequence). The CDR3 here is CASSPDVGGFTEAFF. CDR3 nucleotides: TGTGCCAGCAGCCCGGACGTGGGAGGGTTCACTGAAGCTTTCTTT.

This CDR3 is CASSIGPLSGANVLTF. CDR3 coding DNA: TGTGCCAGTAGTATAGGTCCCCTCTCTGGGGCCAACGTCCTGACTTTC. V usage is TRBV19 and J usage is TRBJ2-6; no definite D call. The germline V and J ends were trimmed by 1 base and 0 bases, with 7 bases remaining between them. The germline V gene has CDR1 LNHDA and CDR2 SQIVND (reference sequence). The CDR3 is 16 residues long.

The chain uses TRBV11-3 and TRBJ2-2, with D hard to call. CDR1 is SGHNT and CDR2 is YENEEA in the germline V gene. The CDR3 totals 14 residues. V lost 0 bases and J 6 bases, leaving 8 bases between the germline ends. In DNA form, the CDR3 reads TGTGCCAGCAGCTTAGATCGAACGGCCGGGGAGCTGTTTTTT. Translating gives CASSLDRTAGELFF.

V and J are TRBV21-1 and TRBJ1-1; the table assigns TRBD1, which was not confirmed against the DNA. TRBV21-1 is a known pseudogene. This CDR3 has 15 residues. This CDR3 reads CASSSPGQGASEAFF. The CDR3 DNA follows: TGTGCCAGCAGTTCCCCGGGACAGGGGGCCTCTGAAGCTTTCTTT.

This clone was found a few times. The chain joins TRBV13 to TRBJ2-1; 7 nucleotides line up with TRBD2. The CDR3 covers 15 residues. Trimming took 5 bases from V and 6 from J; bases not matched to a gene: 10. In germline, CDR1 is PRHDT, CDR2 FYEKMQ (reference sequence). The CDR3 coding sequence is TGTGCCAGCAGCCCCCCCCGGACTAGAACCAATGAGCAGTTCTTC. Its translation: CASSPPRTRTNEQFF.

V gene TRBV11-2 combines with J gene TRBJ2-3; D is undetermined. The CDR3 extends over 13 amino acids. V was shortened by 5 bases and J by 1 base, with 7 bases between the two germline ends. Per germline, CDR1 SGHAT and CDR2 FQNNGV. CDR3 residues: CASSTVGTDTQYF. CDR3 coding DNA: TGTGCCAGCAGCACGGTGGGCACAGATACGCAGTATTTT.

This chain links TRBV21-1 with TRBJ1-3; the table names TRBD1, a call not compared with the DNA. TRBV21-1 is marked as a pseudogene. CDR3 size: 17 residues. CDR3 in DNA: TGTGCCAGCAGCACGCCGTTACAGGGGGGGACTGGAAACACCATATATTTT. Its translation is CASSTPLQGGTGNTIYF.

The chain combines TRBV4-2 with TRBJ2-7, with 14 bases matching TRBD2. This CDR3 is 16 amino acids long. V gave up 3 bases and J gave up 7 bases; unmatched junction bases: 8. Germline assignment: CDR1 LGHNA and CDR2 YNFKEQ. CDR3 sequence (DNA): TGTGCCAGCAGCCAGTCCGGACTAGCGGGAGGAGATGAGCAGTACTTC. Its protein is CASSQSGLAGGDEQYF.

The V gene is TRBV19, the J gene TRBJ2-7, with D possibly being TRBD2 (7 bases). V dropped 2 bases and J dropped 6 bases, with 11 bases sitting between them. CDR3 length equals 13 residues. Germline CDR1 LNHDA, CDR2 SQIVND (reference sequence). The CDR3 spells CASSIWGGGEQYF. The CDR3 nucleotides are TGTGCCAGTAGTATATGGGGGGGCGGCGAGCAGTACTTC.

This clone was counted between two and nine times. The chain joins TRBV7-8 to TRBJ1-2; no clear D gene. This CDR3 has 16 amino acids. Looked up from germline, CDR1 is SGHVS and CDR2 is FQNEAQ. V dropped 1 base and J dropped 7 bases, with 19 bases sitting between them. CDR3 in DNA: TGTGCCAGCAGCTTAGAACCAGGTGCCTTTGGTTTTGGCTACACCTTC. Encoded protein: CASSLEPGAFGFGYTF.

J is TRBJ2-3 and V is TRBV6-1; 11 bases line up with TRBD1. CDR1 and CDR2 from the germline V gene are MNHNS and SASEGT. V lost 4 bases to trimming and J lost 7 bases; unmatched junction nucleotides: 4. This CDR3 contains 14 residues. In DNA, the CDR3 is TGTGCCAGCAGTGGGGACAGGGGGACCTATACGCAGTATTTT. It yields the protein CASSGDRGTYTQYF.

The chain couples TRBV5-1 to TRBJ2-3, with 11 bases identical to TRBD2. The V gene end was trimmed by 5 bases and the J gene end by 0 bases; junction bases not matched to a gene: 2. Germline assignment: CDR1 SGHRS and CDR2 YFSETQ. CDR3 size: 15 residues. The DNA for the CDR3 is TGCGCCAGCAGAATAGCGGGAGGGAGCACAGATACGCAGTATTTT. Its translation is CASRIAGGSTDTQYF.

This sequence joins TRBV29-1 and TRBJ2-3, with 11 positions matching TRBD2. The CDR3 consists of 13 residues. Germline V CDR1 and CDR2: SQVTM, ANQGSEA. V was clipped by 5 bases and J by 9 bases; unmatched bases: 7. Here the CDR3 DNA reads TGCAGCGTTAGTGGGGGACTAGCGGAAACGCAGTATTTT. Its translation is CSVSGGLAETQYF.